The 15 T cell receptor beta chains given below trace back to one sample, sequenced in a study of cytomegalovirus exposure and HLA in healthy donors. The PCR had 60 Vbeta and 13 Jbeta primers. The table came from immunoSEQ multiplex PCR; TCRdb's copy has only in-frame clones and leaves some out. The data hold tens of thousands of clones, with roughly 78% observed a single time. Sequencing was done on a sample of PBMCs. The origin of the receptors is a woman in her 40s in good health and CMV-seropositive.

The chain carries TRBV2 and TRBJ1-2, with 10 bases aligning to TRBD1. V shed 7 bases and J 2 bases; nucleotides not matched to a gene: 16. The CDR3 is made up of 18 amino acids. Germline V gene lookup returns CDR1 SNHLY and CDR2 FYNNEI. The chain's CDR3 is CASKRDRGGEGRNYGYTF. Written as DNA, the CDR3 is TGTGCCAGCAAAAGGGACAGGGGTGGGGAGGGTCGGAACTATGGCTACACCTTC.

V gene TRBV4-1 combines with J gene TRBJ1-1; D might be TRBD1 (5 bases). This CDR3 is 13 amino acids long. Germline V gene lookup returns CDR1 MGHRA and CDR2 YSYEKL. Trimming took 4 bases from V and 10 from J, leaving 16 bases between them. The CDR3 loop reads CASSPVGGDGAFF. The CDR3 nucleotides read TGCGCCAGCAGCCCCGTGGGAGGGGATGGAGCTTTCTTT.

The rearrangement joins TRBV6-5 to TRBJ1-3, with D perhaps matching TRBD1 (5 bases). The V end was cut by 4 bases, the J end by 1 base, with 8 bases between. The V gene's germline CDR1 is MNHEY and CDR2 SVGAGI. This CDR3 region has 14 residues. This chain's CDR3 is CASSSPGSGNTIYF. CDR3 nucleotide sequence: TGTGCCAGCAGTTCCCCAGGGTCTGGAAACACCATATATTTT.

To note about this clone: The sample carries other DNA sequences with the same CDR3. J is TRBJ2-3 and V is TRBV6-5, with D possibly matching TRBD1 (5 bases). CDR3 size: 14 residues. Germline V CDR1 and CDR2: MNHEY, SVGAGI. The ends were cut back, 3 bases at V and 1 base at J, with 8 bases in the middle. CDR3 DNA: TGTGCCAGCAGTTATGGGGCTGGCACAGATACGCAGTATTTT. Residues: CASSYGAGTDTQYF.

The genes are TRBV5-8 and TRBJ2-7, with TRBD1 matching 7 bases. Germline V gene sequence: CDR1 SGHTS, CDR2 YDEGEE. J was trimmed by 3 bases and V by 8 bases; bases with no gene match: 8. This CDR3 has 13 amino acids. The DNA of the CDR3 is TGTGCCAGTTTGGAACAGGGGTTCTACGAGCAGTACTTC. It is translated as CASLEQGFYEQYF.

This sequence joins TRBV25-1 and TRBJ1-1; perhaps TRBD1 as D (6 bases). Germline loops: CDR1 MGHDK, CDR2 SYGVNS. CDR3 size: 14 residues. V was cut by 1 base and J by 4 bases, with 10 bases left in between. CDR3 protein: CASSEFRGGTEAFF. The CDR3 DNA follows: TGTGCCAGCAGTGAATTCAGGGGCGGCACTGAAGCTTTCTTT.

The chain combines TRBV7-8 with TRBJ2-1; TRBD2 aligns across 9 bases. The length of the CDR3 is 17 residues. Germline lookup yields CDR1 SGHVS and CDR2 FQNEAQ. The trim removed 5 bases at V and 5 bases at J, leaving 13 bases unmatched. In DNA form, the CDR3 reads TGTGCCAGCAGCCGAATTTCCGGGACTAGCACTCACAATGAGCAGTTCTTC. Translating it yields CASSRISGTSTHNEQFF.

The genes are TRBV19 and TRBJ2-1; TRBD2 matches at 9 bases. This CDR3 region has 16 residues. The germline CDR1 and CDR2 sequences are LNHDA and SQIVND (reference sequence). V shed 3 bases, J shed 7 bases, and the junction held 10 bases outside the gene matches. CDR3 coding DNA: TGTGCCAGTAGTATGGTTGGCGCTAGCGGGATTAATGAGCAGTTCTTC. Amino acids: CASSMVGASGINEQFF.

The chain combines TRBV29-1 with TRBJ2-1; 16 positions match TRBD2. The CDR3 is made up of 20 amino acids. The germline V gene has CDR1 SQVTM and CDR2 ANQGSEA. Trimming removed 1 base from V and 7 bases from J; junction bases left unmatched: 16. The CDR3, as DNA: TGCAGCGTTGAAGGGGAGAAGGGACTAGCGGGAGGGCCTAGGATAAATGAGCAGTTCTTC. Its protein is CSVEGEKGLAGGPRINEQFF.

Only one count was recorded for this clone. V and J are TRBV18 and TRBJ1-5, with TRBD1 identical over 7 bases. Germline lookup yields CDR1 KGHSH and CDR2 LQKENI. Trimming cost V 6 bases and J 3 bases; bases outside gene matches: 5. The CDR3 runs 14 residues. CDR3: CASSPDRNNQPQHF. DNA for the CDR3: TGTGCCAGCTCCCCGGACAGGAACAATCAGCCCCAGCATTTT.

The chain couples TRBV27 to TRBJ1-2, with D unclear. The CDR3 has 15 residues. CDR1 is MNHEY, CDR2 SMNVEV, per germline (reference sequence). V lost 4 bases and J lost 5, with 17 bases in between. CDR3: CASSSSANPDYGYTF. As DNA, the CDR3 is TGTGCCAGCAGTTCCTCCGCGAACCCCGATTATGGCTACACCTTC.

V usage is TRBV5-1 and J usage is TRBJ2-5; TRBD2 matches at 11 bases. Germline CDR1 reads SGHRS; CDR2 reads YFSETQ. There are 15 residues in the CDR3. V dropped 0 bases and J dropped 4; count of bases not matched to a gene: 2. DNA of the CDR3: TGCGCCAGCAGCTTGGGACTAGCGGGAAGAGAGACCCAGTACTTC. It codes for CASSLGLAGRETQYF.

This chain links TRBV6-6 with TRBJ2-3; 8 bases align to TRBD2. The germline V gene encodes CDR1 MNHNY and CDR2 SVGAGI (reference sequence). V shed 8 bases and J 2 bases; nucleotides not matched to a gene: 6. The CDR3 covers 14 residues. The CDR3 is CASLTSGNTDTQYF. In DNA form, the CDR3 reads TGTGCCAGCCTAACTAGCGGAAACACAGATACGCAGTATTTT.

The rearrangement links TRBV7-2 to TRBJ2-5, with 16 bases identical to TRBD2. This CDR3 has 16 residues. Trimming took 5 bases from V and 5 from J; bases not matched to a gene: 5. Germline CDR1 and CDR2: SGHTA and FQGNSA. This CDR3 is CASSGTSGRAWETQYF. CDR3 bases: TGTGCCAGCAGCGGGACTAGCGGGAGGGCGTGGGAGACCCAGTACTTC.

The chain has TRBV15 and TRBJ2-5; the D gene is possibly TRBD1 (5 bases). The V gene's germline CDR1 is LNHNV and CDR2 YYDKDF (reference sequence). V lost 0 bases and J 5 bases, leaving 13 bases between the germline ends. CDR3 size: 15 residues. CDR3 residues: CATSREGARKETQYF. The CDR3 nucleotides read TGTGCCACCAGCAGAGAAGGGGCACGGAAGGAGACCCAGTACTTC. The whole variable domain, remainder taken from reference TRBV15 and TRBJ2-5, is DAMVIQNPRYQVTQFGKPVTLSCSQTLNHNVMYWYQQKSSQAPKLLFHYYDKDFNNEADTPDNFQSRRPNTSFCFLDIRSPGLGDTAMYLCATSREGARKETQYFGPGTRLLVL.